The text below deals with one T cell receptor (beta chain). Trimming stripped 1 base from V and 3 bases from J, with 7 bases between. The CDR3 loop spans 14 amino acids. From germline, CDR1 is SEHNR and CDR2 FQNEAQ (reference sequence). The sample originates from a study of blood T cell repertoires in COVID-19. About the research overall: PBMCs, B-cell-depleted T cells, or T cells were the source of the cDNA or gDNA that made up the material.

The data were produced by immunoSEQ multiplex PCR, yet TCRdb's version contains in-frame clones alone and is incomplete. The profile shows some 200,000 clones, roughly 83% of them singletons. The specimen was PBMCs or T cells enriched from blood (not recorded which). The source of this sequence is a woman between 40 and 55 years old with acute COVID-19. V is TRBV7-9 and J is TRBJ2-1, with no clear D. The CDR3 DNA reads as TGTGCCAGCAGCTTAGAGAGTAGCTACAATGAGCAGTTCTTC. It is translated as CASSLESSYNEQFF.